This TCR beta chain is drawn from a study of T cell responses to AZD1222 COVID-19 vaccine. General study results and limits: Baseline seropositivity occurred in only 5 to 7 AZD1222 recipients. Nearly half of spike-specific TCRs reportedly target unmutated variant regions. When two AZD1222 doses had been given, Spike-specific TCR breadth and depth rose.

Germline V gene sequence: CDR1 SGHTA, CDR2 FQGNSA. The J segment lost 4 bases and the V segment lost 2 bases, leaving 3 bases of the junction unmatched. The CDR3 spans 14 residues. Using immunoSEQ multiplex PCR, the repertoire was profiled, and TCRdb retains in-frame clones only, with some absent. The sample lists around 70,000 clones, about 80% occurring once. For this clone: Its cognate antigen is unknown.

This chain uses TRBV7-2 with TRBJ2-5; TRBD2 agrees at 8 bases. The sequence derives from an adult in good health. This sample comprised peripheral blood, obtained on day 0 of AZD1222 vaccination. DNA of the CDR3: TGTGCCAGCAGCTTAAGTAGCGGGGTAGAGACCCAGTACTTC. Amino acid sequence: CASSLSSGVETQYF.